The T cell receptor beta chain under discussion was sequenced for a study of T cells after yellow fever vaccination (dated by TCRdb to about 2019). Background for the entire study: The SMART-Seq v4 Ultra Low Input RNA kit was used to prepare libraries from fractions with low cell numbers. Blood was drawn at multiple timepoints before and after primary and secondary immunization, with bulk PBMC replicates and cell subsets isolated. To track T-cell clones before and after primary and booster YFV17D yellow fever vaccination, bulk TCR alpha and beta repertoires were sequenced longitudinally. The cohort comprised two healthy male donors, one aged 18 to 30 and one aged 30 to 40 years.

The reads were generated on an Illumina NovaSeq 6000. TCR cDNA was synthesized by 5'RACE template switching, through which a universal primer site and unique molecular identifiers were introduced. Priming for cDNA synthesis came from both the TCR alpha and TCR beta constant segments. Library amplification involved two PCR steps, and the second step added sample barcodes and sequencing adapters. Sequencing of the libraries was done on either Illumina HiSeq 2500 (2x100 bp) or NovaSeq (2x150 bp). Concerning the study's data processing: Demultiplexing of reads and collapsing into UMI consensus sequences were performed with MIGEC, and V(D)J alignment was carried out with MiXCR. Vaccine-responding clonotypes were identified with edgeR using replicate PBMC samples, with FDR below 0.01 and a log2 fold change above 5 up to day 15 being required. CD4 or CD8 identity was assigned to each bulk clonotype according to whether the clonotype was present at higher abundance in the sequenced CD4 repertoire or the sequenced CD8 repertoire. TCRdb reanalyzed the raw reads on its own, using fastp at Q25 for trimming and MiXCR for clone calling, and kept in-frame beta chains. Each CDR3 protein gets just one entry, which takes the most common genes and DNA from the rows behind it. V and J calls and clone size were set by TCRdb, not the authors. The sample has about 350,000 distinct CDR3 sequences on record, roughly 4.3% of them singletons. Approximately 25% of the sample is in the top ten clones.

The cysteine opens and the phenylalanine closes a CDR3 of 15 amino acids. Only the CDR3 region is kept as DNA, spanning 45 bases read in frame from base 1. Based on the germline V gene, the CDR1 and CDR2 sequences are SGHTA and FQGNSA. Germline trimming: 5 bases from V, 1 base from J; junction bases outside gene matches: 6. The sample's treatment or condition label is to be understood as: live attenuated yellow fever vaccine strain. At each blood-draw timepoint, two biological replicates of bulk PBMCs were collected. A standard Ficoll-Paque protocol was used to isolate PBMCs from peripheral blood. RNA was extracted with TriZol from bulk PBMCs, CD4 and CD8 fractions, and dextramer-positive and dextramer-negative fractions. General study outcomes and caveats: A small share of clonotypes occurred in both CD4 and CD8 compartments, likely arising from convergent recombination. FACS-sorted repertoires could contain abundant contaminating clonotypes from the bulk population, so computational filtering was required. The secondary T-cell response was found to be weaker but faster than the primary response, with a peak reached on day 5 rather than on day 15. Most clones expanded after primary vaccination (approximately 96% of CD4 and 88% of CD8) were re-detected after the booster, suggesting that broad memory maintenance occurred. Because only a couple of donors were included in the study, the extent to which the findings can be generalized is limited.

Only a few counts were recorded for this clonotype. What antigen it recognizes has not been identified. No clone much larger than this one lies a single base away; base qualities are absent. This receptor chain uses TRBV7-2 and TRBJ2-3, with TRBD2 matching 7 junction bases. The source is a man aged 18 to 30 who received the YFV17D yellow fever vaccine. The specimen comprised PBMCs, sampled 5 days after the yellow fever booster vaccination. The DNA sequence is TGTGCCAGCAGCGACCAAACTAGCGGCACAGATACGCAGTATTTT. It is translated as CASSDQTSGTDTQYF. The full variable domain, completed from the reference TRBV7-2 and TRBJ2-3 proteins outside the CDR3, reads GAGVSQSPSNKVTEKGKDVELRCDPISGHTALYWYRQSLGQGLEFLIYFQGNSAPDKSGLPSDRFSAERTGGSVSTLTIQRTQQEDSAVYLCASSDQTSGTDTQYFGPGTRLTVL.